A single sample gave rise to the 22 T cell receptor beta chains below, sequenced in a study of vaccination effects on CD4 cells after COVID-19. Sequencing was performed with immunoSEQ multiplex PCR; in TCRdb, only in-frame clones are kept and a portion is missing. The sample has under 30,000 clones; 76% are singletons. Their cognate antigens are unknown. The ViraFEST assay expanded antigen-specific CD4+ T cells with viral peptide pools before sequencing. Between days 10 and 11 of culture, CD4+ T cells were separated out. Among the vaccine recipients, none had a prior SARS-CoV-2 infection, and nucleocapsid antibodies were negative. The starting material was CD4+ T cells from PBMCs cultured with HCoV-NL63 spike peptides, obtained before COVID-19 vaccination. Source of these receptors: a human donor who received a COVID-19 vaccine.

This clone appeared once. The chain recombines TRBV5-1 with TRBJ2-3, with a tentative D call TRBD2 (5 bases). Germline V gives CDR1 SGHRS, CDR2 YFSETQ. CDR3 length: 12 residues. The V and J ends lost 3 bases and 6 bases respectively, with 8 bases between them. The chain's CDR3 is CASSSGEDTQYF. The CDR3 DNA is TGCGCCAGCAGCTCCGGGGAGGATACGCAGTATTTT. The complete variable domain, with remaining parts taken from reference TRBV5-1 and TRBJ2-3, reads KAGVTQTPRYLIKTRGQQVTLSCSPISGHRSVSWYQQTPGQGLQFLFEYFSETQRNKGNFPGRFSGRQFSNSRSEMNVSTLELGDSALYLCASSSGEDTQYFGPGTRLTVL.

This clone was seen just once. The chain recombines TRBV18 with TRBJ2-3; D is unresolved. This CDR3 is built from 12 residues. From germline, CDR1 is KGHSH and CDR2 LQKENI. V lost 2 bases, J lost 9 bases, and 9 bases lay in between. CDR3 DNA: TGTGCCAGCTCACCATGGGCGTCAACGCAGTATTTT. Translation gives CASSPWASTQYF. Full variable domain (remainder filled in from reference TRBV18 and TRBJ2-3): NAGVMQNPRHLVRRRGQEARLRCSPMKGHSHVYWYRQLPEEGLKFMVYLQKENIIDESGMPKERFSAEFPKEGPSILRIQQVVRGDSAAYFCASSPWASTQYFGPGTRLTVL.

This chain joins TRBV2 and TRBJ1-3; tentative D call: TRBD1 (5 bases). Trimming left V 8 bases short and J 1 base short, with 15 bases between. This CDR3 is 15 amino acids long. Germline CDR1 is SNHLY and CDR2 is FYNNEI. The CDR3 sequence is CASGRAGPSGNTIYF. The CDR3 DNA is TGTGCCAGCGGTCGAGCAGGGCCTTCTGGAAACACCATATATTTT.

This clone was counted once. The chain employs TRBV23-1 and TRBJ2-1; 8 bases are shared with TRBD1. TRBV23-1 falls under the ORF class, with uncertain function. The CDR3 extends over 16 amino acids. V lost 3 bases to trimming and J lost 4 bases; unmatched junction nucleotides: 8. This CDR3 reads CASSQHGTGWYNEQFF. DNA of the CDR3: TGCGCCAGCAGTCAGCACGGGACAGGTTGGTACAATGAGCAGTTCTTC.

The chain links TRBV11-2 to TRBJ2-7; 14 nucleotides agree with TRBD2. Trimming at V came to 4 bases and at J to 7 bases, leaving 9 bases not matched to a gene. CDR1 and CDR2 from the germline V gene are SGHAT and FQNNGV. The CDR3 covers 16 residues. The CDR3 coding sequence is TGTGCCAGCAGCTCCCCCCGACTAGCGGGAGGGCGGGAGCAGTACTTC. Translating gives CASSSPRLAGGREQYF.

In DNA form, the CDR3 reads TGTGCCAGCAGTTTAGACCCCGGGACTTCAGGAAACACCATATATTTT. Translation gives CASSLDPGTSGNTIYF. The chain is built from TRBV28 and TRBJ1-3; D perhaps matches TRBD1 (5 bases). The CDR3 covers 16 residues. Trimming stripped 2 bases from V and 4 bases from J, with 15 bases between. The V gene's germline CDR1 is MDHEN and CDR2 SYDVKM.

This chain joins TRBV6-1 and TRBJ1-1; D may be TRBD1 (6 bases). V was clipped by 3 bases and J by 3 bases, with 11 bases between them. Germline CDR1 is MNHNS and CDR2 is SASEGT. The CDR3 is 14 amino acids. Written as DNA, the CDR3 is TGTGCCAGCAGTGACCAGGGGTCGCACACTGAAGCTTTCTTT. Translated, it gives CASSDQGSHTEAFF.

V is TRBV19 and J is TRBJ1-2; unclear D gene. Germline V CDR1 and CDR2: LNHDA, SQIVND (reference sequence). The CDR3 contains 13 residues. V was shortened by 6 bases and J by 3 bases, with 11 bases between the two germline ends. The CDR3 loop reads CASRSQYDYGYTF. The CDR3 bases are TGTGCCAGTAGGTCACAGTATGACTATGGCTACACCTTC.

The chain is built from TRBV6-5 and TRBJ1-3, with D uncertain. Trimming left V 7 bases short and J 2 bases short, with 9 bases between. This CDR3 spans 13 amino acids. CDR1 is MNHEY and CDR2 is SVGAGI in the germline V gene. This CDR3 reads CASTISAGNTIYF. The CDR3 DNA sequence: TGTGCCAGCACGATCTCGGCTGGAAACACCATATATTTT.

CDR3 bases: TGCGCCAGCAGCTTGGTGTCGGGAGGAGGCACAGATACGCAGTATTTT. Translation: CASSLVSGGGTDTQYF. The V gene is TRBV5-1, the J gene TRBJ2-3, with TRBD2 matching over 7 bases. CDR3 length equals 16 residues. Germline V lookup: CDR1 SGHRS, CDR2 YFSETQ. With V trimmed by 0 bases and J by 1 base, 5 bases remained unmatched.

This chain uses TRBV5-1 with TRBJ1-2; a weak D match, TRBD1 (5 bases). The CDR3 is 13 amino acids. V was pared by 5 bases and J by 4 bases, with 12 bases between. The germline V gene has CDR1 SGHRS and CDR2 YFSETQ. This CDR3 is CASSPRDTYGYTF. The CDR3 bases are TGCGCCAGCAGTCCCAGGGATACCTATGGCTACACCTTC.

V usage is TRBV27 and J usage is TRBJ2-3; perhaps D is TRBD1 or TRBD2 (5 bases each). The CDR3 extends over 16 amino acids. Trimming stripped 5 bases from V and 0 bases from J, with 15 bases between. Per germline, CDR1 MNHEY and CDR2 SMNVEV (reference sequence). The CDR3 here is CASSIGTAASTDTQYF. The CDR3 DNA sequence: TGTGCCAGCAGTATCGGGACGGCCGCTAGCACAGATACGCAGTATTTT.

This rearrangement joins TRBV6-5 to TRBJ1-1, with a weak D call TRBD1 (6 bases). V shed 2 bases and J shed 8 bases, with 12 bases lying between them. The germline gives CDR1 MNHEY, CDR2 SVGAGI. This CDR3 spans 13 amino acids. CDR3 sequence reads: CASSYGLGTEAFF. In DNA, the CDR3 is TGTGCCAGCAGTTACGGCCTCGGGACAGAAGCTTTCTTT.

By proportion, this clone is medium-sized (0.01 to 0.1%). This chain links TRBV10-3 with TRBJ1-1; D may be TRBD1 (5 bases). Germline CDR1 and CDR2: ENHRY and SYGVKD. Trimming shortened V by 6 bases and J by 4 bases, and 15 bases separated the two germline ends. The length of the CDR3 is 14 residues. The CDR3 bases are TGTGCCATCAGGGGAGGACTTGGGGGCACTGAAGCTTTCTTT. It is translated as CAIRGGLGGTEAFF.

There are a few counts of this clone. The CDR3, as DNA: TGTGCCAGCGAAAATAGGAACACTGAAGCTTTCTTT. It codes for CASENRNTEAFF. The chain recombines TRBV7-7 with TRBJ1-1; D is undetermined. CDR3 length: 12 amino acids. The germline CDR1 and CDR2 sequences are SSHAT and FNYEAQ (reference sequence). V was pared by 8 bases and J by 1 base, with 8 bases between.

In this sample, this clone turned up a few times. The CDR3 bases are TGTGCCAGCAGCTTATGGGTCAGGGGGAATCAGCCCCAGCATTTT. Its translation: CASSLWVRGNQPQHF. The V gene is TRBV5-6, the J gene TRBJ1-5; 7 bases match TRBD1. The germline gives CDR1 SGHDT, CDR2 YYEEEE. CDR3 length equals 15 residues. V gave up 2 bases and J gave up 4 bases; unmatched junction bases: 6. The full variable domain, with the rest looked up from reference TRBV5-6 and TRBJ1-5, is DAGVTQSPTHLIKTRGQQVTLRCSPKSGHDTVSWYQQALGQGPQFIFQYYEEEERQRGNFPDRFSGHQFPNYSSELNVNALLLGDSALYLCASSLWVRGNQPQHFGDGTRLSIL.

V usage is TRBV7-9 and J usage is TRBJ2-7; no clear D gene. Trimming cost V 1 base and J 0 bases, with 4 bases left between them. Germline V CDR1 and CDR2: SEHNR, FQNEAQ (reference sequence). The CDR3 is 13 amino acids. The CDR3 is CASSLEISYEQYF. The CDR3 nucleotides read TGTGCCAGCAGCTTAGAGATCTCCTACGAGCAGTACTTC.

This chain connects TRBV29-1 to TRBJ1-5; TRBD1 is a possible D gene (5 bases). Germline V lookup: CDR1 SQVTM, CDR2 ANQGSEA. The CDR3 is 12 residues long. With 4 bases removed from V and 3 bases from J, the gap between germline ends came to 7 bases. The CDR3 here is CSVGTNNQPQHF. The CDR3 DNA sequence: TGCAGCGTTGGGACAAACAATCAGCCCCAGCATTTT.

The genes are TRBV19 and TRBJ1-1, with D possibly being TRBD1 (5 bases). Germline values: CDR1 LNHDA, CDR2 SQIVND (reference sequence). V shed 4 bases and J shed 5 bases, with 23 bases lying between them. The CDR3 runs to 17 residues. CDR3 coding DNA: TGTGCCAGTAGTACCTCCCGGACGGGGGTCATAAGGACTGAAGCTTTCTTT. This translates into CASSTSRTGVIRTEAFF.

The gene calls are TRBV30 and TRBJ1-3, with D uncertain. Germline CDR1 and CDR2: GTSNPN and SVGIG (reference sequence). V was shortened by 3 bases and J by 1 base, with 13 bases between the two germline ends. The CDR3 is 15 amino acids. The CDR3 DNA reads TGTGCCTGGAGCCCACTAGGTGCATCTGGAAACACCATATATTTT. It is translated as CAWSPLGASGNTIYF.

This sequence joins TRBV10-3 and TRBJ1-3; D is ambiguous. This CDR3 region has 14 residues. Trimming left V 7 bases short and J 2 bases short, with 12 bases between. Looked up from germline, CDR1 is ENHRY and CDR2 is SYGVKD. CDR3 bases: TGTGCCATCACGATGGAAGAAGCTGGAAACACCATATATTTT. This sequence encodes CAITMEEAGNTIYF.

This clone was found once. J is TRBJ2-7 and V is TRBV6-5; D uncertain. Germline lookup yields CDR1 MNHEY and CDR2 SVGAGI. The CDR3 sequence is 12 residues long. The CDR3 DNA follows: TGTAATTCCGCCTCAGACTCCTACGAGCAGTACTTC. This gives the protein CNSASDSYEQYF.